This TCR beta chain was sequenced for a study of identifying expanded T cells in peripheral blood. Assay: immunoSEQ multiplex PCR; the TCRdb copy retains only in-frame clones and omits some. The sample consists of around 85,000 clones, around 89% of them appearing once. This clone has only one observation. Its matching antigen is unknown. Study conclusions and caveats: Variance in clone template counts between approximately 2-week samples significantly increased with total template count across all healthy donors. Over approximately two and four weeks, about 15 and 19 clones changed, versus roughly 1.1 between replicates.

The CDR3 has 12 amino acids. Germline CDR1 and CDR2: SQVTM and ANQGSEA. V was trimmed by 7 bases and J by 6 bases, leaving 15 bases between them. This sequence joins TRBV29-1 and TRBJ1-1; D perhaps matches TRBD1 (6 bases). This receptor was taken from a person aged 18 to 75 in good health. Specimen: blood. CDR3 region: CSAGGGRAEAFF. The CDR3 DNA is TGCAGCGCTGGTGGGGGGCGGGCTGAAGCTTTCTTT.